The 29 T cell receptor beta chains below were found in one sample sequenced in a study of CD4 T cells in relation to SARS-CoV-2 and coronaviruses. Which antigens these TCRs recognize remains unknown. CD4+ T cells from unexposed donors were obtained before the COVID-19 pandemic (2011-2018). CD4+ T cells were isolated from the cells after 10 days of culture. Assay: immunoSEQ multiplex PCR; the TCRdb copy retains only in-frame clones and omits some. The table lists some 21,000 clones, about 70% of them singletons. The material sequenced was CD4+ T cells from PBMCs, cultured in vitro. These receptors came from a human donor in good health.

This clone was seen a handful of times. V is TRBV2 and J is TRBJ1-1; the match to TRBD1 covers 7 bases. The CDR3 covers 14 residues. Germline V CDR1 and CDR2: SNHLY, FYNNEI. The J segment lost 8 bases and the V segment lost 5 bases, leaving 11 bases of the junction unmatched. The CDR3 coding sequence is TGTGCCAGCAGTCTAGGACGGGACAGAATCGAAGCTTTCTTT. Its protein is CASSLGRDRIEAFF.

J is TRBJ2-3 and V is TRBV18; D possibly matches TRBD1 or TRBD2 (6 bases each). Germline V lookup: CDR1 KGHSH, CDR2 LQKENI. V shed 4 bases and J shed 2 bases, with 13 bases lying between them. The CDR3 covers 15 residues. CDR3 sequence (DNA): TGTGCCAGCTCACAGACAGGCGGGAACACAGATACGCAGTATTTT. Encoded protein: CASSQTGGNTDTQYF. Full variable domain (missing parts from reference TRBV18 and TRBJ2-3): NAGVMQNPRHLVRRRGQEARLRCSPMKGHSHVYWYRQLPEEGLKFMVYLQKENIIDESGMPKERFSAEFPKEGPSILRIQQVVRGDSAAYFCASSQTGGNTDTQYFGPGTRLTVL.

The rearrangement joins TRBV11-3 to TRBJ2-1; D call uncertain. CDR3 length: 11 amino acids. Trimming took off 4 bases at V and 8 bases at J, with 6 bases between the two ends. Germline assignment: CDR1 SGHNT and CDR2 YENEEA. The CDR3 region is CASSSKHEQFF. The CDR3 DNA is TGTGCCAGCAGCTCAAAGCATGAGCAGTTCTTC.

The count of this clone is one. V gene TRBV7-2 combines with J gene TRBJ2-7; the D gene is possibly TRBD2 (6 bases). The germline gives CDR1 SGHTA, CDR2 FQGNSA. Between the trimmed V and J ends, which lost 5 bases and 1 base, there was a span of 21 bases. The CDR3 spans 17 residues. Here the CDR3 DNA reads TGTGCCAGCAGCCAATCCCTCGGGCTAGCGAATTCCTACGAGCAGTACTTC. This gives the protein CASSQSLGLANSYEQYF. The entire variable domain, with the rest obtained from reference TRBV7-2 and TRBJ2-7, is as follows: GAGVSQSPSNKVTEKGKDVELRCDPISGHTALYWYRQSLGQGLEFLIYFQGNSAPDKSGLPSDRFSAERTGGSVSTLTIQRTQQEDSAVYLCASSQSLGLANSYEQYFGPGTRLTVT.

This clone has a single count. The CDR3 DNA sequence: TGTGCCAGCTCTCGCGGCACAGATACGCAGTATTTT. The encoded protein is CASSRGTDTQYF. The V gene is TRBV18, the J gene TRBJ2-3; the D is unclear. The CDR3 is 12 residues long. The germline gives CDR1 KGHSH, CDR2 LQKENI. Deletions cut 6 bases from V and 1 base from J, with 5 bases between.

The chain is built from TRBV3-1 (or the pseudogene TRBV3-2) and TRBJ1-1, with 7 bases fitting TRBD1. CDR1 is LGHDT and CDR2 is YNNKEL in the germline V gene (reference sequence). Trimming removed 2 bases from V and 4 bases from J; junction bases left unmatched: 10. This CDR3 is 16 amino acids long. CDR3 sequence reads: CASSQQLRGAGTEAFF. The CDR3 coding sequence is TGTGCCAGCAGCCAACAACTCAGGGGGGCCGGCACTGAAGCTTTCTTT.

By sample fraction, this clone is medium-sized. The chain combines TRBV15 with TRBJ2-1, with 7 bases matching TRBD2. The V segment lost 2 bases and the J segment 4 bases; nucleotides outside the gene matches: 5. CDR1 LNHNV and CDR2 YYDKDF come from the germline V gene (reference sequence). The CDR3 totals 15 residues. In DNA, the CDR3 is TGTGCCACCAGCAGAACTAGCGCCCGTTACAATGAGCAGTTCTTC. It codes for CATSRTSARYNEQFF.

The V gene is TRBV18, the J gene TRBJ1-4, with TRBD1 as a possible D gene (5 bases). Trimming stripped 0 bases from V and 5 bases from J, with 13 bases between. Germline lookup yields CDR1 KGHSH and CDR2 LQKENI. The CDR3 covers 16 residues. CDR3 nucleotides: TGTGCCAGCTCACCACCCGCAGCAGGGACGAATGAAAAACTGTTTTTT. This codes for CASSPPAAGTNEKLFF. Based on the CDR3 plus reference TRBV18 and TRBJ1-4, the full variable domain is NAGVMQNPRHLVRRRGQEARLRCSPMKGHSHVYWYRQLPEEGLKFMVYLQKENIIDESGMPKERFSAEFPKEGPSILRIQQVVRGDSAAYFCASSPPAAGTNEKLFFGSGTQLSVL.

As for this clone: The DNA is omitted, as the CDR3 cannot be located on it reliably, and the CDR3 follows TCRdb's listing. The chain employs TRBV6-1 and TRBJ2-1. Looked up from germline, CDR1 is MNHNS and CDR2 is SASEGT. The CDR3 sequence runs 20 residues, both termini included. CDR3 residues: CASSELQRCTMSSSSCEQFF.

V and J are TRBV3-1 (or the pseudogene TRBV3-2) and TRBJ2-5; TRBD2 aligns across 11 bases. Trimming cost V 6 bases and J 4 bases; bases outside gene matches: 7. The CDR3 runs to 15 residues. Germline-derived CDR1 and CDR2 are LGHDT and YNNKEL (reference sequence). The DNA of the CDR3 is TGTGCCAGCAGTCTTAGCGGGAGGGCGGGAGAGACCCAGTACTTC. Its protein product is CASSLSGRAGETQYF.

This chain links TRBV3-1 (or the pseudogene TRBV3-2) with TRBJ2-7; the match to TRBD2 covers 8 bases. V was pared by 0 bases and J by 9 bases, with 13 bases of the junction left unmatched. CDR3 length: 16 amino acids. CDR1 is LGHDT and CDR2 is YNNKEL in the germline V gene (reference sequence). CDR3 loop: CASSQDFTSGPLGQYF. Here the CDR3 DNA reads TGTGCCAGCAGCCAAGATTTCACTAGCGGCCCCCTCGGGCAGTACTTC.

This clone came up a few times. V gene TRBV27 combines with J gene TRBJ2-2, with a tentative D call TRBD1 (6 bases). In germline, CDR1 is MNHEY, CDR2 SMNVEV (reference sequence). This CDR3 has 14 amino acids. Deletions cut 4 bases from V and 8 bases from J, with 14 bases between. CDR3 residues: CASSSTYREGELFF. DNA of the CDR3: TGTGCCAGCAGTTCAACCTACAGGGAAGGGGAGCTGTTTTTT.

This clone was detected a few times. The rearrangement joins TRBV7-3 to TRBJ1-2, with D maybe TRBD1 (5 bases). This CDR3 region has 11 residues. Trimming pared 8 bases from V and 8 bases from J, leaving 12 bases between. The germline V gene encodes CDR1 SGHTA and CDR2 FQGTGA. CDR3 DNA: TGTGCCAGCGGAGGGGCTCAGGGCTACACCTTC. Its protein product is CASGGAQGYTF.

This clone was counted between two and nine times. V usage is TRBV6-5 and J usage is TRBJ1-6, with D tentatively TRBD1 (5 bases). The CDR3 has 14 residues. The germline CDR1 and CDR2 sequences are MNHEY and SVGAGI. V was cut by 2 bases and J by 8 bases, with 10 bases left in between. CDR3 coding DNA: TGTGCCAGCAGTTACCGGGGCACGGATTCACCCCTCCACTTT. Amino acids: CASSYRGTDSPLHF.

This chain connects TRBV7-3 to TRBJ2-7, with D possibly called TRBD1 or TRBD2 (5 bases each). Looked up from germline, CDR1 is SGHTA and CDR2 is FQGTGA. The CDR3 totals 14 residues. V was clipped by 5 bases and J by 1 base, with 12 bases between them. CDR3 coding DNA: TGTGCCAGCAGCCAGGGAGATTATTCCTACGAGCAGTACTTC. Translating gives CASSQGDYSYEQYF.

The V and J genes are TRBV6-5 and TRBJ2-7; TRBD1 agrees at 7 bases. Germline CDR1 is MNHEY and CDR2 is SVGAGI. V trimming: 6 bases; J trimming: 2 bases; junction bases outside the gene matches: 10. This CDR3 is built from 15 residues. DNA of the CDR3: TGTGCCAGCAGGAGTGGGACAGACCCTCCCTACGAGCAGTACTTC. It yields the protein CASRSGTDPPYEQYF.

The gene calls are TRBV30 and TRBJ2-5, with TRBD2 as a possible D gene (5 bases). The CDR3 has 13 residues. Trimming stripped 2 bases from V and 5 bases from J, with 12 bases between. Germline V gives CDR1 GTSNPN, CDR2 SVGIG (reference sequence). The CDR3 nucleotides are TGTGCCTGGAGTTCTGGACTGGGCGAGACCCAGTACTTC. Residues: CAWSSGLGETQYF.

V gene TRBV27 combines with J gene TRBJ1-1, with D maybe TRBD1 (5 bases). The length of the CDR3 is 14 residues. In germline, CDR1 is MNHEY, CDR2 SMNVEV (reference sequence). V was cut by 1 base and J by 3 bases, with 9 bases left in between. CDR3 protein: CASSLLGGDTEAFF. The CDR3 nucleotides are TGTGCCAGCAGTTTATTGGGGGGGGACACTGAAGCTTTCTTT.

By sample fraction, this clone is large. V is TRBV18 and J is TRBJ1-3; D not resolved. The germline CDR1 and CDR2 sequences are KGHSH and LQKENI. Trimming shortened V by 6 bases and J by 0 bases, and 6 bases separated the two germline ends. The CDR3 covers 13 residues. The CDR3 spells CASSSDSGNTIYF. The CDR3 DNA sequence: TGTGCCAGCTCTTCCGACTCTGGAAACACCATATATTTT. Looking up the rest from reference TRBV18 and TRBJ1-3 gives the full variable domain: NAGVMQNPRHLVRRRGQEARLRCSPMKGHSHVYWYRQLPEEGLKFMVYLQKENIIDESGMPKERFSAEFPKEGPSILRIQQVVRGDSAAYFCASSSDSGNTIYFGEGSWLTVV.

The V call is TRBV5-4, the J call TRBJ1-6, with a weak D call TRBD1 (6 bases). The CDR3 is 16 residues long. Germline CDR1 is SGHNT and CDR2 is YYREEE (reference sequence). V was trimmed by 4 bases and J by 5 bases, leaving 16 bases between them. CDR3 DNA sequence: TGTGCCAGCAGCCCGTCGACAGGACTTAATAATTCACCCCTCCACTTT. It specifies CASSPSTGLNNSPLHF.

The V call is TRBV7-3, the J call TRBJ2-1; 7 bases align to TRBD2. V lost 5 bases to trimming and J lost 5 bases; unmatched junction nucleotides: 9. The CDR3 has 15 amino acids. Germline V gives CDR1 SGHTA, CDR2 FQGTGA. In nucleotides, the CDR3 is TGTGCCAGCAGCCCCTCGGCGGGAGCTCACAATGAGCAGTTCTTC. It translates to CASSPSAGAHNEQFF.

The gene calls are TRBV19 and TRBJ2-7; perhaps TRBD2 as D (6 bases). The V gene lost 7 bases and the J gene lost 7 bases, with 23 bases spanning the gap. This CDR3 region has 15 residues. CDR1 is LNHDA, CDR2 SQIVND, per germline (reference sequence). The CDR3: CASKRAASEPSEQYF. The CDR3 nucleotides are TGTGCCAGTAAGAGGGCGGCTAGCGAGCCATCTGAGCAGTACTTC.

The chain is built from TRBV10-3 and TRBJ2-7, with D hard to call. The ends were cut back, 3 bases at V and 0 bases at J, with 9 bases in the middle. The CDR3 covers 14 residues. Germline V gene sequence: CDR1 ENHRY, CDR2 SYGVKD. CDR3 region: CAISDYTLSYEQYF. The CDR3 bases are TGTGCCATCAGTGACTACACCCTCTCCTACGAGCAGTACTTC.

V usage is TRBV4-2 and J usage is TRBJ2-3, with 12 bases matching TRBD2. CDR1 is LGHNA, CDR2 YNFKEQ, per germline. The CDR3 is made up of 17 amino acids. J gave up 7 bases and V 4 bases, and 12 bases lay outside the gene matches. DNA for the CDR3: TGTGCCAGCAGCCGCTTATCCCTTCTAGCGGGAGGGTATACGCAGTATTTT. Amino acids: CASSRLSLLAGGYTQYF.

Only a few counts were recorded for this clone. The gene calls are TRBV29-1 and TRBJ2-7, with D possibly being TRBD1 (5 bases). The germline V and J ends were trimmed by 6 bases and 12 bases, with 21 bases remaining between them. Germline CDR1 SQVTM, CDR2 ANQGSEA. The CDR3 is 12 amino acids. CDR3 amino acids: CSVLTDSDKLYF. The CDR3 region has the DNA TGCAGCGTCTTGACAGACTCGGACAAGTTGTACTTC.

V usage is TRBV5-1 and J usage is TRBJ2-3, with 13 bases identical to TRBD2. Germline V lookup: CDR1 SGHRS, CDR2 YFSETQ. V trimming: 0 bases; J trimming: 8 bases; junction bases outside the gene matches: 6. The CDR3 contains 16 residues. CDR3 sequence reads: CASSLALAGGFGTQYF. In DNA, the CDR3 is TGCGCCAGCAGCTTGGCACTAGCGGGGGGGTTCGGTACGCAGTATTTT.

V gene TRBV12-5 combines with J gene TRBJ1-2, with D uncertain. CDR3 length: 15 amino acids. Germline V gives CDR1 LGHNT, CDR2 FRNRAP. Between the trimmed V and J ends, which lost 2 bases and 4 bases, there was a span of 14 bases. The CDR3 DNA is TGTGCTAGTGGTTTGCCCCGAGTCCTAGGCTATGGCTACACCTTC. This sequence encodes CASGLPRVLGYGYTF.

This clone was picked up one time. The V and J genes are TRBV24-1 and TRBJ2-1; possibly TRBD1 for D (6 bases). V was pared by 5 bases and J by 0 bases, with 13 bases between. The CDR3 loop spans 16 amino acids. The germline CDR1 and CDR2 sequences are KGHDR and SFDVKD. This CDR3 reads CATSGRQVSSYNEQFF. The CDR3 nucleotides are TGTGCCACCAGTGGACGACAGGTGAGCTCCTACAATGAGCAGTTCTTC.

The chain links TRBV7-9 to TRBJ2-1; 7 positions match TRBD2. There are 13 residues in the CDR3. Germline V lookup: CDR1 SEHNR, CDR2 FQNEAQ (reference sequence). The ends lost 2 bases at V and 9 bases at J; junction bases unmatched: 4. DNA for the CDR3: TGTGCCAGCAGCTTATCCAGCGGGGTTGAGCAGTTCTTC. It encodes CASSLSSGVEQFF.